What follows describes a single T cell receptor (beta chain). Germline CDR1 and CDR2: SNHLY and FYNNEI. After removal of 8 bases from V and 4 bases from J, the junction contained 2 bases not matched to a gene. The CDR3 is 12 residues long. The data were obtained in a study of blood T cell repertoires in COVID-19. The overall study: COVID-19 samples collected from the United States, Italy and Spain covered acute and convalescent phases.

Donors were grouped by their self-reported clinical history. Two consecutive negative NP/OP PCR tests, clearance, or resolved symptoms defined Cohort 3 recovery. The assay was immunoSEQ multiplex PCR, and TCRdb's table has in-frame clones only and misses some. The sample records approximately 320,000 clones, about 92% being singletons. The TCR sequence derives from a man aged 60 to 75 who had recovered from COVID-19. The source material was PBMCs or T cells enriched from blood (not recorded which). The V and J genes are TRBV2 and TRBJ1-5; TRBD1 aligns across 7 bases. CDR3 loop: CASGQANQPQHF. CDR3 sequence (DNA): TGTGCCAGCGGACAGGCTAATCAGCCCCAGCATTTT. Looking up the rest from reference TRBV2 and TRBJ1-5 gives the full variable domain: EPEVTQTPSHQVTQMGQEVILRCVPISNHLYFYWYRQILGQKVEFLVSFYNNEISEKSEIFDDQFSVERPDGSNFTLKIRSTKLEDSAMYFCASGQANQPQHFGDGTRLSIL.